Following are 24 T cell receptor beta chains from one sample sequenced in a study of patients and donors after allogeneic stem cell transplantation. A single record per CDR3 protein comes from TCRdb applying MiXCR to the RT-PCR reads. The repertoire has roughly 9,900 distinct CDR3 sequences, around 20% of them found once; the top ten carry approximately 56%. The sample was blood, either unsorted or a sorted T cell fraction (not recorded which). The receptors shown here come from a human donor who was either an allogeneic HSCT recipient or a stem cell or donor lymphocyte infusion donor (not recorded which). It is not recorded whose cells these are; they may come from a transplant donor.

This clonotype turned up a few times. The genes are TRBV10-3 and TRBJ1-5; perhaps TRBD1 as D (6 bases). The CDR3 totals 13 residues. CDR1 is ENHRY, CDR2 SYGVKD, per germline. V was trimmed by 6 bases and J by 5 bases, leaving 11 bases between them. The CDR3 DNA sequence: TGTGCCATCAGCGGGGGCCGTTATCAGCCCCAGCATTTT. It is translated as CAISGGRYQPQHF.

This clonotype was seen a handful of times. This CDR3 reads CATGLLGETEAFF. CDR3 coding DNA: TGTGCCACCGGACTTCTTGGGGAAACTGAAGCTTTCTTT. The chain is built from TRBV10-3 and TRBJ1-1; D unresolved. There are 13 residues in the CDR3. Germline lookup yields CDR1 ENHRY and CDR2 SYGVKD. V was shortened by 10 bases and J by 5 bases, with 17 bases between the two germline ends.

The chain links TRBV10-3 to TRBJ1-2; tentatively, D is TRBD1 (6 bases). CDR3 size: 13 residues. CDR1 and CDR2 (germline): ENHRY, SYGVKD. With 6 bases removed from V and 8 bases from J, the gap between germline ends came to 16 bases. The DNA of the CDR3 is TGTGCCATCAGCAAACAGGGCCCCTGGGGCTACACCTTC. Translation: CAISKQGPWGYTF.

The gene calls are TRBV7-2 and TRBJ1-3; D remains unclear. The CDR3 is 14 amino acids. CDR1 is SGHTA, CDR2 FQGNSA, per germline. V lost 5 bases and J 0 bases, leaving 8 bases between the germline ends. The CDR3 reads CASSPDVSGNTIYF. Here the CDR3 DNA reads TGTGCCAGCAGCCCAGATGTCTCTGGAAACACCATATATTTT.

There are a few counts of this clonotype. The CDR3 here is CSARGQGKGYGYTF. Here the CDR3 DNA reads TGCAGTGCTAGAGGACAGGGGAAGGGCTATGGCTACACCTTC. The chain carries TRBV20-1 and TRBJ1-2; 8 nucleotides agree with TRBD1. The CDR3 consists of 14 residues. With 1 base clipped from V and 4 bases from J, the junction kept 5 bases outside the gene matches. In germline, CDR1 is DFQATT, CDR2 SNEGSKA (reference sequence).

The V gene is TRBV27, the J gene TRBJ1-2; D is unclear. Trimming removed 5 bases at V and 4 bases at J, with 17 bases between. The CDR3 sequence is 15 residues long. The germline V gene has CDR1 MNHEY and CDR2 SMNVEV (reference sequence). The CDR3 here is CASSRTNSRTYGYTF. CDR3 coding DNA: TGTGCCAGCAGTCGCACCAACTCCAGGACCTATGGCTACACCTTC.

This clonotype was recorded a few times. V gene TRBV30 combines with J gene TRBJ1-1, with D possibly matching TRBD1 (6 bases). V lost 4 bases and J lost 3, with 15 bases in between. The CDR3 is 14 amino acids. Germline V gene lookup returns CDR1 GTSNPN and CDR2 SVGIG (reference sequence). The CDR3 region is CAWTPQGGYTEAFF. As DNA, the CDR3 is TGTGCCTGGACTCCACAGGGTGGATACACTGAAGCTTTCTTT.

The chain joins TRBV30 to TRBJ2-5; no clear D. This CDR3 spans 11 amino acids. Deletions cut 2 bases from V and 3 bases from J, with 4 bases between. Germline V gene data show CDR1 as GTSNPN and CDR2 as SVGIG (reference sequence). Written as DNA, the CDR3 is TGTGCCTGGAGTACGAAAGAGACCCAGTACTTC. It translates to CAWSTKETQYF.

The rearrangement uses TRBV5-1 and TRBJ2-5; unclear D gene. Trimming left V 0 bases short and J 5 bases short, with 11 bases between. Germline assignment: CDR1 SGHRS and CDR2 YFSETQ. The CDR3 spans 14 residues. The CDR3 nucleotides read TGCGCCAGCAGCTTGGCCCCCTCGCGGGAGACCCAGTACTTC. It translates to CASSLAPSRETQYF.

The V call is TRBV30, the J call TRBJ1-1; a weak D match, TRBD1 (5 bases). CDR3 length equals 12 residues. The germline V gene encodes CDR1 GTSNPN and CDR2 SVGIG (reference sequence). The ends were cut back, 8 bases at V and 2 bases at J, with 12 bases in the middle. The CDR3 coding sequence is TGTGCCGGCGGGGGGGGTAACACTGAAGCTTTCTTT. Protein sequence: CAGGGGNTEAFF.

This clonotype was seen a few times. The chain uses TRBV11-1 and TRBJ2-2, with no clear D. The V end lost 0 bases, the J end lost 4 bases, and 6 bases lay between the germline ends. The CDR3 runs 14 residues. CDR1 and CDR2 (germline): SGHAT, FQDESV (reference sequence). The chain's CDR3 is CASSLAGSTGELFF. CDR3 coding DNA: TGTGCCAGCAGCTTAGCGGGGTCCACCGGGGAGCTGTTTTTT. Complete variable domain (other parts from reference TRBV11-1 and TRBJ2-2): EAEVAQSPRYKITEKSQAVAFWCDPISGHATLYWYRQILGQGPELLVQFQDESVVDDSQLPKDRFSAERLKGVDSTLKIQPAELGDSAMYLCASSLAGSTGELFFGEGSRLTVL.

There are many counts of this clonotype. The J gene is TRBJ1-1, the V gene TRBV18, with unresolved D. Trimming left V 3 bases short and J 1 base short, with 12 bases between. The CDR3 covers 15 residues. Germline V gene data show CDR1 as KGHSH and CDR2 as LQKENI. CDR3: CASSPTYKGNTEAFF. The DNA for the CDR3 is TGTGCCAGCTCACCCACTTACAAGGGGAACACTGAAGCTTTCTTT.

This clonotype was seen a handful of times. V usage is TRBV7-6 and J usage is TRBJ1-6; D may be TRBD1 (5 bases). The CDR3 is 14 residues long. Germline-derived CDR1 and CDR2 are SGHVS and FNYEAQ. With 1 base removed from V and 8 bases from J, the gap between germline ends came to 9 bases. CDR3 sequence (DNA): TGTGCCAGCAGCTTAGACAGGAAGGATTCACCCCTCCACTTT. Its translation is CASSLDRKDSPLHF.

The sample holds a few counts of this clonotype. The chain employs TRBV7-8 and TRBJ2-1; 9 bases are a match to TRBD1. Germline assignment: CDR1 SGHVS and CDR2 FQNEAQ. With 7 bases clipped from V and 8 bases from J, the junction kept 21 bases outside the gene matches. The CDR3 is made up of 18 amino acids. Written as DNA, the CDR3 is TGTGCCAGCACCCAAATAGCCGGGACAGGGTGGGTAGTCGATGAGCAGTTCTTC. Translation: CASTQIAGTGWVVDEQFF.

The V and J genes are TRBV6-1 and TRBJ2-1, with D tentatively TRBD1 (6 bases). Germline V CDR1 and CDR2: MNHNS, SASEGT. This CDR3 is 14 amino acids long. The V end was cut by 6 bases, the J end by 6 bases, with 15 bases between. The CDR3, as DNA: TGTGCCAGCAGGATGGACAGCCTCGCCAATGAGCAGTTCTTC. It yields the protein CASRMDSLANEQFF.

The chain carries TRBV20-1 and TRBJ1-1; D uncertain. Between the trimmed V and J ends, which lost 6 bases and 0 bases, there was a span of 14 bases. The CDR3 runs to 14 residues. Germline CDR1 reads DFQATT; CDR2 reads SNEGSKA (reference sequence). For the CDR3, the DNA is TGCAGTGCCCTTCGGACGGTAATGAACACTGAAGCTTTCTTT. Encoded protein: CSALRTVMNTEAFF.

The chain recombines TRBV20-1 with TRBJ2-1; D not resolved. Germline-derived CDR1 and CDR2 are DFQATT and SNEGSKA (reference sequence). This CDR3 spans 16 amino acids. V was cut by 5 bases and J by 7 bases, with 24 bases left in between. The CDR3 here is CSAFPPGSSISNEQFF. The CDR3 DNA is TGCAGTGCTTTCCCCCCCGGTAGCTCCATCTCGAATGAGCAGTTCTTC.

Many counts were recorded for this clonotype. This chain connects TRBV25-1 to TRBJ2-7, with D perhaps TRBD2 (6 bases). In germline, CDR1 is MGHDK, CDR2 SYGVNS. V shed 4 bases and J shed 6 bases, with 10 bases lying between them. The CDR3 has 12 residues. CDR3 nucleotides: TGTGCCAGCAGTGTCGGGGGTGGCGAGCAGTACTTC. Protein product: CASSVGGGEQYF.

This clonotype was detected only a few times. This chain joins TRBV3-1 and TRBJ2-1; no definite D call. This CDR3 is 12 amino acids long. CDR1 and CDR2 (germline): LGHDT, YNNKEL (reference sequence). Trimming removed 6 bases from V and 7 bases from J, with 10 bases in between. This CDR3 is CASSPDPNEQFF. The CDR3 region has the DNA TGTGCCAGCAGTCCGGACCCGAATGAGCAGTTCTTC.

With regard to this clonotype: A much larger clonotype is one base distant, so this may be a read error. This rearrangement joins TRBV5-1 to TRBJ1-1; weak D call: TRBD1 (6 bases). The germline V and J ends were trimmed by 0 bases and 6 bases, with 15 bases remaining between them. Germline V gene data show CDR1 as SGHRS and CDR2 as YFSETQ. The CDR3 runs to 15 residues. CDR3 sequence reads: CASSLAERGMAEAFF. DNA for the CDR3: TGCGCCAGCAGCTTGGCCGAAAGGGGGATGGCTGAAGCTTTCTTT.

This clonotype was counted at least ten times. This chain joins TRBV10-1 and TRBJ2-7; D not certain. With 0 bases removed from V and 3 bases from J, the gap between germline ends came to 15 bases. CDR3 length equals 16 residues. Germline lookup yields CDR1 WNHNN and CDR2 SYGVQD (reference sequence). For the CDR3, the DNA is TGCGCCAGCAGTGAGTCTGGAGACCCTTCCTTCTACGAGCAGTACTTC. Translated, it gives CASSESGDPSFYEQYF.

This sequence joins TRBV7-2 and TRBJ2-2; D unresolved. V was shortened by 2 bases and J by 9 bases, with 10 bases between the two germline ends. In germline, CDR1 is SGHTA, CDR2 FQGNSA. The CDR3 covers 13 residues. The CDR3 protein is CASSLRPARELFF. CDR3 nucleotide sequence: TGTGCCAGCAGCTTACGTCCTGCCAGGGAGCTGTTTTTT.

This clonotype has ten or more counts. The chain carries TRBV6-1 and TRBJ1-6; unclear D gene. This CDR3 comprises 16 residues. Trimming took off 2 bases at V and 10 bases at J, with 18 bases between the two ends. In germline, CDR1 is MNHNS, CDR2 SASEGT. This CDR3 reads CASSENGRHPPSPLHF. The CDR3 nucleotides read TGTGCCAGCAGTGAAAACGGCAGACATCCCCCATCACCCCTCCACTTT.

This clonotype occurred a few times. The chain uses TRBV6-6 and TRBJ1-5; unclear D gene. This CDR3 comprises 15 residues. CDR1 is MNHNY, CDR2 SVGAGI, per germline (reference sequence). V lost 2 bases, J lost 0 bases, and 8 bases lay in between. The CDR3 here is CASSYARNSNQPQHF. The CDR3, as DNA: TGTGCCAGCAGTTACGCTAGGAATAGCAATCAGCCCCAGCATTTT.